The clone carrying this T cell receptor (beta chain) has a count of ten or more. Time point given: sample taken at primary tumor resection. Tumor, nontumor lung or frozen PBMC supplied whole RNA, sequenced without sorting. The cohort: approximately 74 early-stage, untreated non-small cell lung cancer patients. This sample was taken from a study of spatial heterogeneity in lung cancer. As for the study in general: Every unique TCR and UMI combination, on average, appeared more than ten times in raw reads.

This CDR3 is built from 16 residues. The V end lost 0 bases, the J end lost 4 bases, and 14 bases lay between the germline ends. CDR1 is LNHDA and CDR2 is SQIVND in the germline V gene (reference sequence). A unique molecular identifier was attached to every TCR cDNA molecule. One entry per CDR3 protein, called by TCRdb with MiXCR from the 5' RACE reads. Among some 87,000 distinct CDR3 sequences, around 9% were seen once, and the ten largest hold 6.9%. The chain joins TRBV19 to TRBJ2-3; D unclear. The TCR comes from a male donor with early-stage non-small cell lung cancer. The material sequenced was PBMCs, taken at surgery. CDR3: CASSIDLESYPDTQYF. CDR3 bases: TGTGCCAGTAGTATAGATCTCGAAAGCTACCCAGATACGCAGTATTTT.